Shown below are 11 T cell receptor beta chains from a single sample sequenced in a study of control samples from healthy donors and cancer patients. Data came from immunoSEQ multiplex PCR; TCRdb stores just in-frame clones and leaves some out. Of about 150,000 clones in the sample, about 93% were seen once. Sample: blood. All receptors derive from a man aged 45 to 65 in good health.

The chain combines TRBV6-1 with TRBJ1-1; D gene uncertain. The CDR3 totals 14 residues. The V end was cut by 1 base, the J end by 4 bases, with 10 bases between. Germline CDR1 and CDR2: MNHNS and SASEGT. The DNA of the CDR3 is TGTGCCAGCAGTGAAGAGCGGGGTCGCACTGAAGCTTTCTTT. Protein sequence: CASSEERGRTEAFF.

The CDR3 DNA is TGTGCCAGCAGTGAAGGGGCGGGAAATCAGCCCCAGCATTTT. It specifies CASSEGAGNQPQHF. The chain carries TRBV25-1 and TRBJ1-5, with a possible D match to TRBD1 (5 bases). This CDR3 comprises 14 residues. Between the trimmed V and J ends, which lost 2 bases and 4 bases, there was a span of 9 bases. Per the germline V gene, CDR1 is MGHDK and CDR2 is SYGVNS. Filled out from reference TRBV25-1 and TRBJ1-5, the complete variable domain reads EADIYQTPRYLVIGTGKKITLECSQTMGHDKMYWYQQDPGMELHLIHYSYGVNSTEKGDLSSESTVSRIRTEHFPLTLESARPSHTSQYLCASSEGAGNQPQHFGDGTRLSIL.

V gene TRBV19 combines with J gene TRBJ1-1; D is unclear. V was clipped by 3 bases and J by 5 bases, with 16 bases between them. The CDR3 extends over 15 amino acids. Germline V gene lookup returns CDR1 LNHDA and CDR2 SQIVND (reference sequence). The CDR3 protein is CASSMGRSRGTEAFF. CDR3 DNA: TGTGCCAGTAGTATGGGGAGGAGCCGTGGTACTGAAGCTTTCTTT.

The gene calls are TRBV18 and TRBJ1-2, with TRBD1 as a possible D gene (6 bases). This CDR3 spans 17 amino acids. V was trimmed by 3 bases and J by 0 bases, leaving 17 bases between them. Germline loops: CDR1 KGHSH, CDR2 LQKENI. The CDR3 spells CASSPSKQGGTNYGYTF. CDR3 nucleotides: TGTGCCAGCTCACCGAGTAAACAGGGAGGGACTAACTATGGCTACACCTTC. The full variable domain, completed using reference TRBV18 and TRBJ1-2, is NAGVMQNPRHLVRRRGQEARLRCSPMKGHSHVYWYRQLPEEGLKFMVYLQKENIIDESGMPKERFSAEFPKEGPSILRIQQVVRGDSAAYFCASSPSKQGGTNYGYTFGSGTRLTVV.

The V gene is TRBV4-1, the J gene TRBJ1-1, with D possibly being TRBD1 (5 bases). CDR1 and CDR2 (germline): MGHRA, YSYEKL. CDR3 size: 14 residues. V lost 6 bases and J lost 1, with 12 bases in between. The CDR3 nucleotides are TGCGCCAGCAGTCGGGGAGGGGAGAACACTGAAGCTTTCTTT. Its protein is CASSRGGENTEAFF.

The chain is built from TRBV2 and TRBJ2-3; no definite D call. The CDR3 totals 12 residues. Trimming removed 7 bases at V and 6 bases at J, with 11 bases between. CDR1 and CDR2 from the germline V gene are SNHLY and FYNNEI. CDR3 nucleotide sequence: TGTGCCAGCACGGGCGTGCAGGATACGCAGTATTTT. It codes for CASTGVQDTQYF.

The gene calls are TRBV11-2 and TRBJ1-3, with D perhaps matching TRBD1 (6 bases). Germline CDR1 is SGHAT and CDR2 is FQNNGV. The germline V and J ends were trimmed by 1 base and 3 bases, with 16 bases remaining between them. The CDR3 contains 17 residues. This chain's CDR3 is CASSLVKSGAFGNTIYF. The DNA of the CDR3 is TGTGCCAGCAGCTTAGTGAAATCGGGGGCCTTTGGAAACACCATATATTTT.

V usage is TRBV15 and J usage is TRBJ1-5; D possibly corresponds to TRBD1 (5 bases). The ends were cut back, 2 bases at V and 2 bases at J, with 10 bases in the middle. CDR3 length: 15 residues. Germline V gives CDR1 LNHNV, CDR2 YYDKDF (reference sequence). For the CDR3, the DNA is TGTGCCACCAGCAGAACTCAGGGCGGCAATCAGCCCCAGCATTTT. It translates to CATSRTQGGNQPQHF.

The gene calls are TRBV3-1 (or the pseudogene TRBV3-2) and TRBJ1-5; maybe TRBD1 (5 bases). CDR1 LGHDT and CDR2 YNNKEL come from the germline V gene (reference sequence). Trimming left V 1 base short and J 4 bases short, with 11 bases between. The CDR3 extends over 15 amino acids. The CDR3 bases are TGTGCCAGCAGCCAAGGTTTACAGGAGAATCAGCCCCAGCATTTT. Protein: CASSQGLQENQPQHF.

The chain carries TRBV4-2 and TRBJ1-2; 9 bases agree with TRBD1. Trimming at V came to 4 bases and at J to 7 bases, leaving 13 bases not matched to a gene. The CDR3 loop spans 16 amino acids. CDR1 is LGHNA and CDR2 is YNFKEQ in the germline V gene. The DNA of the CDR3 is TGTGCCAGCAGCCGAGACCGCCGGGACAGGGATTCTGGCTACACCTTC. It codes for CASSRDRRDRDSGYTF.

This chain uses TRBV5-4 with TRBJ2-5, with TRBD2 matching 12 bases. Germline CDR1 and CDR2: SGHNT and YYREEE (reference sequence). CDR3 length: 16 residues. Losses at the gene ends were 5 bases for V and 5 bases for J; bases not matched to a gene: 10. CDR3 in DNA: TGTGCCAGCAGTCCGCGACTAGCGGGAGTGAGGGAGACCCAGTACTTC. Amino acids: CASSPRLAGVRETQYF.